This passage covers 8 T cell receptor beta chains from one sample sequenced in a study of T cell responses to AZD1222 COVID-19 vaccine. Profiling relied on immunoSEQ multiplex PCR, and the TCRdb table lists in-frame clones only, not all of them. The table records about 90,000 clones, 85% of them present only once. This sample comprised peripheral blood, obtained 28 days after the second AZD1222 dose. The receptor set was obtained from an adult who received the AZD1222 COVID-19 vaccine.

The chain links TRBV9 to TRBJ2-1; 9 bases line up with TRBD1. The V segment lost 6 bases and the J segment 4 bases; nucleotides outside the gene matches: 8. Germline V gene data show CDR1 as SGDLS and CDR2 as YYNGEE. The CDR3 sequence is 15 residues long. The CDR3 sequence is CASTLGQGIYNEQFF. The CDR3 nucleotides are TGTGCCAGCACCCTGGGACAGGGTATTTACAATGAGCAGTTCTTC.

V usage is TRBV5-1 and J usage is TRBJ2-3; 12 positions agree with TRBD2. The V gene's germline CDR1 is SGHRS and CDR2 YFSETQ. V lost 7 bases to trimming and J lost 4 bases; unmatched junction nucleotides: 4. The CDR3 consists of 14 residues. DNA of the CDR3: TGCGCCAGCGCTAGACTAGCGGGAGCAGATACGCAGTATTTT. Amino acids: CASARLAGADTQYF. The whole variable domain, filled in from reference TRBV5-1 and TRBJ2-3, reads KAGVTQTPRYLIKTRGQQVTLSCSPISGHRSVSWYQQTPGQGLQFLFEYFSETQRNKGNFPGRFSGRQFSNSRSEMNVSTLELGDSALYLCASARLAGADTQYFGPGTRLTVL.

The gene calls are TRBV28 and TRBJ2-1; weak D call: TRBD1 (7 bases). The germline gives CDR1 MDHEN, CDR2 SYDVKM. V dropped 6 bases and J dropped 5 bases, with 23 bases sitting between them. The CDR3 length is 17 residues. The CDR3 spells CASRSPLTGRRHNEQFF. The CDR3 DNA sequence: TGTGCCAGCAGGTCCCCCCTGACAGGGAGGCGTCACAATGAGCAGTTCTTC.

Notes on this clone: This same CDR3 is encoded by further DNA sequences in the sample. The chain has TRBV7-9 and TRBJ2-5, with D unresolved. Germline V gene sequence: CDR1 SEHNR, CDR2 FQNEAQ (reference sequence). Trimming took off 5 bases at V and 8 bases at J, with 18 bases between the two ends. The CDR3 spans 14 residues. The CDR3 region is CASSLEERKRTQYF. Written as DNA, the CDR3 is TGTGCCAGCAGCCTAGAGGAACGCAAGAGAACCCAGTACTTC.

V is TRBV7-8 and J is TRBJ1-1, with no clear D. The CDR3 has 12 residues. The ends were cut back, 1 base at V and 3 bases at J, with 3 bases in the middle. Per the germline V gene, CDR1 is SGHVS and CDR2 is FQNEAQ. The CDR3 is CASSLGYTEAFF. As DNA, the CDR3 is TGTGCCAGCAGCTTAGGCTACACTGAAGCTTTCTTT.

CDR3 loop: CASSVGGGGDGYTF. The CDR3, as DNA: TGTGCCAGCAGTGTTGGGGGGGGCGGTGATGGCTACACCTTC. V is TRBV2 and J is TRBJ1-2; TRBD1 might be the D (6 bases). Germline values: CDR1 SNHLY, CDR2 FYNNEI. V lost 4 bases, J lost 6 bases, and 15 bases lay in between. This CDR3 region has 14 residues.

This sequence joins TRBV28 and TRBJ1-5; D unresolved. Per germline, CDR1 MDHEN and CDR2 SYDVKM. The CDR3 totals 12 residues. Trimming removed 4 bases at V and 6 bases at J, with 7 bases between. The CDR3 protein is CASSWGGQPQHF. The CDR3 DNA is TGTGCCAGCAGTTGGGGTGGTCAGCCCCAGCATTTT.

This chain links TRBV30 with TRBJ2-7; no definite D call. CDR1 and CDR2 from the germline V gene are GTSNPN and SVGIG (reference sequence). The CDR3 runs 13 residues. V lost 2 bases and J 2 bases, leaving 10 bases between the germline ends. CDR3 residues: CAWSSQEPYEQYF. The CDR3 DNA is TGTGCCTGGAGTTCCCAGGAGCCCTACGAGCAGTACTTC.